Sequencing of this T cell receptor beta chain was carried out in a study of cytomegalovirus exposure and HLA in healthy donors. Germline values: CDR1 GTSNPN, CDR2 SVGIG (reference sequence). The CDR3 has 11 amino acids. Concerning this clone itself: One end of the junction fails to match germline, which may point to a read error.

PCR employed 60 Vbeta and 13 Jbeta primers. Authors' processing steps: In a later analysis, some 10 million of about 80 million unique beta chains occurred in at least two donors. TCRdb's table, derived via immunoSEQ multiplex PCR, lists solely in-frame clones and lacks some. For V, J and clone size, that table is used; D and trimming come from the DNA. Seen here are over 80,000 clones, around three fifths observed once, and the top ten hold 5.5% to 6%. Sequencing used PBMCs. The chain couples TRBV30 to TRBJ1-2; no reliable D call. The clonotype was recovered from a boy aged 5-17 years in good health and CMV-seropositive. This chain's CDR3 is CAWSHNYGYPF. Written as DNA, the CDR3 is TGTGCCTGGAGTCACAACTATGGCTACCCCTTC.